This T cell receptor beta chain was sequenced for a study of human T cells and chemical hapten exposure. Overall study context: Small pooled library volume differences mainly caused per-sample TCR yield variation.

Trimming cost V 0 bases and J 5 bases, with 14 bases left between them. Per the germline V gene, CDR1 is SGHRS and CDR2 is YFSETQ. The CDR3 extends over 15 amino acids. In the authors' methods: TCR counts had a median of about 94,000 per sample and spanned roughly 23,224 to 700,000. TCRdb analysed the 5' RACE reads with MiXCR anew, one entry per CDR3 protein. The V and J calls reflect TCRdb's pipeline rather than the authors' work. The table shows about 81,000 distinct CDR3 sequences, with approximately 8% occurring only once. The starting material, unfractionated whole blood, was used for total RNA extraction.

The receptor comes from a male donor in good health. V gene TRBV5-1 combines with J gene TRBJ1-1; maybe TRBD1 (6 bases). CDR3 DNA: TGCGCCAGCAGCTTGGATGCGGGGGCTGGAACTGAAGCTTTCTTT. Translated: CASSLDAGAGTEAFF.